The 24 T cell receptor beta chains below were found in one sample sequenced in a study of blood T cell repertoires in COVID-19. Sequenced by immunoSEQ multiplex PCR; TCRdb stores in-frame clones only, minus some. The profile shows around 270,000 clones, about nine tenths of them singletons. Material for sequencing was peripheral blood. The source is a man in his forties who had recovered from COVID-19.

The rearrangement uses TRBV9 and TRBJ2-7, with D tentatively TRBD2 (5 bases). The germline V and J ends were trimmed by 3 bases and 7 bases, with 17 bases remaining between them. The CDR3 covers 14 residues. Germline CDR1 SGDLS, CDR2 YYNGEE. This chain's CDR3 is CASSGTVGTGEQYF. In DNA, the CDR3 is TGTGCCAGCAGCGGGACTGTCGGAACGGGTGAGCAGTACTTC.

The table lists this clone with a few counts. CDR3 DNA sequence: TGCAGCGTTGTACGGACTAGCTGGGATGAGCAGTTCTTC. It translates to CSVVRTSWDEQFF. This chain connects TRBV29-1 to TRBJ2-1; 8 nucleotides align to TRBD2. From germline, CDR1 is SQVTM and CDR2 ANQGSEA. The CDR3 spans 13 residues. Trimming at V came to 4 bases and at J to 8 bases, leaving 7 bases not matched to a gene.

The CDR3 loop is CASSQARGGELFF. In nucleotides, the CDR3 is TGTGCCAGCAGCCAAGCCAGAGGCGGGGAGCTGTTTTTT. The chain uses TRBV11-2 and TRBJ2-2, with D unclear. The CDR3 contains 13 residues. Trimming removed 5 bases at V and 7 bases at J, with 11 bases between. Germline CDR1 reads SGHAT; CDR2 reads FQNNGV.

This chain joins TRBV9 and TRBJ2-3; TRBD2 might be the D (5 bases). V lost 0 bases and J lost 2, with 13 bases in between. This CDR3 contains 16 residues. Germline assignment: CDR1 SGDLS and CDR2 YYNGEE. The CDR3 DNA is TGTGCCAGCAGCGTAGGGTCTAGCATGAACACAGATACGCAGTATTTT. Translating it yields CASSVGSSMNTDTQYF.

The chain employs TRBV27 and TRBJ1-2, with 7 bases matching TRBD1. The germline CDR1 and CDR2 sequences are MNHEY and SMNVEV (reference sequence). The trim removed 5 bases at V and 4 bases at J, leaving 4 bases unmatched. The CDR3 is 13 amino acids. The CDR3 nucleotides are TGTGCCAGCAGTCACAGGGGAACCTATGGCTACACCTTC. Encoded protein: CASSHRGTYGYTF.

This chain uses TRBV6-2 or TRBV6-3 with TRBJ2-1; TRBD2 is a possible D gene (6 bases). CDR3 size: 14 residues. Germline V gene data show CDR1 as MNHEY and CDR2 as SVGEGT. The V end lost 4 bases, the J end lost 2 bases, and 9 bases lay between the germline ends. CDR3 sequence: CASSLGLAYNEQFF. In DNA form, the CDR3 reads TGTGCCAGCAGTTTGGGACTCGCCTACAATGAGCAGTTCTTC.

This chain connects TRBV11-2 to TRBJ2-3; 8 positions match TRBD2. The CDR3 has 16 amino acids. The germline V gene encodes CDR1 SGHAT and CDR2 FQNNGV. After removal of 5 bases from V and 2 bases from J, the junction contained 9 bases not matched to a gene. This CDR3 reads CASSLGVAGFTDTQYF. In DNA form, the CDR3 reads TGTGCCAGCAGCCTGGGGGTAGCGGGATTCACAGATACGCAGTATTTT.

V usage is TRBV7-7 and J usage is TRBJ2-3; 10 positions agree with TRBD2. The CDR3 is 15 residues long. Germline V lookup: CDR1 SSHAT, CDR2 FNYEAQ (reference sequence). With 10 bases clipped from V and 2 bases from J, the junction kept 9 bases outside the gene matches. The CDR3 spells CATFRLAGATDTQYF. CDR3 bases: TGTGCCACCTTTCGGCTAGCGGGAGCCACAGATACGCAGTATTTT.

The rearrangement uses TRBV28 and TRBJ1-1; no clear D. The CDR3 has 13 residues. Between the trimmed V and J ends, which lost 5 bases and 4 bases, there was a span of 11 bases. CDR1 is MDHEN and CDR2 is SYDVKM in the germline V gene. Here the CDR3 reads CASSGPGSTEAFF. In DNA form, the CDR3 reads TGTGCCAGCAGTGGACCGGGATCCACTGAAGCTTTCTTT.

This clone was seen only a few times. The chain uses TRBV4-3 and TRBJ1-5; D call uncertain. Germline assignment: CDR1 LGHNA and CDR2 YSLEER. V lost 4 bases and J lost 6, with 13 bases in between. CDR3 length: 14 residues. CDR3 residues: CASSRGLNFQPQHF. The CDR3 DNA reads as TGCGCCAGCAGCCGAGGACTTAATTTTCAGCCCCAGCATTTT.

This chain joins TRBV30 and TRBJ2-1, with 7 bases aligning to TRBD2. There are 16 residues in the CDR3. The ends lost 4 bases at V and 2 bases at J; junction bases unmatched: 11. Germline V gene data show CDR1 as GTSNPN and CDR2 as SVGIG (reference sequence). CDR3 loop: CAWISGGSLTYNEQFF. CDR3 coding DNA: TGTGCCTGGATCTCTGGCGGGAGTCTGACCTACAATGAGCAGTTCTTC.

The chain joins TRBV7-2 to TRBJ2-3; 7 bases fit TRBD2. V trimming: 5 bases; J trimming: 7 bases; junction bases outside the gene matches: 9. Germline assignment: CDR1 SGHTA and CDR2 FQGNSA. This CDR3 has 14 residues. In DNA, the CDR3 is TGTGCCAGCAGCGCGGGGGTCTGGGGAAATACGCAGTATTTT. The encoded protein is CASSAGVWGNTQYF.

The gene calls are TRBV7-2 and TRBJ1-1; no firm D call. Germline CDR1 SGHTA, CDR2 FQGNSA. This CDR3 has 16 residues. With 5 bases removed from V and 1 base from J, the gap between germline ends came to 17 bases. The CDR3: CASSPRVGYANTEAFF. In DNA form, the CDR3 reads TGTGCCAGCAGCCCGCGGGTTGGGTACGCGAACACTGAAGCTTTCTTT.

This clone appeared a single time. This chain uses TRBV29-1 with TRBJ2-7; tentatively, D is TRBD2 (6 bases). Germline loops: CDR1 SQVTM, CDR2 ANQGSEA. V dropped 4 bases and J dropped 4 bases, with 8 bases sitting between them. CDR3 length: 11 residues. Here the CDR3 DNA reads TGCAGCGTTGCGGCGGGGTACGAGCAGTACTTC. It yields the protein CSVAAGYEQYF.

The rearrangement uses TRBV24-1 and TRBJ1-4, with a possible D match to TRBD1 (6 bases). Germline CDR1 is KGHDR and CDR2 is SFDVKD. V dropped 0 bases and J dropped 2 bases, with 33 bases sitting between them. The CDR3 is 24 residues long. The CDR3 DNA is TGTGCCACCAGTGATTTGGGGCAGAACACAGGGAAAACGAGTGGGGTTGCTACTAATGAAAAACTGTTTTTT. It specifies CATSDLGQNTGKTSGVATNEKLFF.

The count of this clone is one. The chain has TRBV11-2 and TRBJ1-2; D remains ambiguous. V was shortened by 1 base and J by 6 bases, with 18 bases between the two germline ends. Germline-derived CDR1 and CDR2 are SGHAT and FQNNGV. The CDR3 is made up of 16 amino acids. The CDR3 coding sequence is TGTGCCAGCAGCTTAGGAAGCGCCCCCCGACGGGATGGCTACACCTTC. Protein: CASSLGSAPRRDGYTF.

The chain employs TRBV7-8 and TRBJ2-7; 12 bases fit TRBD2. This CDR3 comprises 15 residues. V dropped 3 bases and J dropped 4; count of bases not matched to a gene: 4. Per the germline V gene, CDR1 is SGHVS and CDR2 is FQNEAQ. CDR3 protein: CASSLLTSGGYEQYF. The CDR3 DNA is TGTGCCAGCAGCTTGTTAACTAGCGGGGGGTACGAGCAGTACTTC.

The genes are TRBV6-2 or TRBV6-3 and TRBJ1-5; D is undetermined. V was trimmed by 4 bases and J by 9 bases, leaving 7 bases between them. The CDR3 extends over 11 amino acids. Germline assignment: CDR1 MNHEY and CDR2 SVGEGT. DNA of the CDR3: TGTGCCAGCAGTTCCCCGGGGCCCCAGCATTTT. Protein sequence: CASSSPGPQHF.

This chain links TRBV7-2 with TRBJ2-7, with TRBD2 matching 10 bases. This CDR3 contains 16 residues. The germline V gene encodes CDR1 SGHTA and CDR2 FQGNSA. V shed 2 bases, J shed 0 bases, and the junction held 4 bases outside the gene matches. CDR3 nucleotide sequence: TGTGCCAGCAGCTTACCCGGGACTAGCGCCTCCTACGAGCAGTACTTC. It translates to CASSLPGTSASYEQYF.

The chain recombines TRBV13 with TRBJ2-2, with TRBD1 matching over 7 bases. Germline V gene lookup returns CDR1 PRHDT and CDR2 FYEKMQ (reference sequence). This CDR3 comprises 15 residues. The V segment lost 5 bases and the J segment 3 bases; nucleotides outside the gene matches: 6. The CDR3 coding sequence is TGTGCCAGCAGCACCAGACAGGGCGACACCGGGGAGCTGTTTTTT. It yields the protein CASSTRQGDTGELFF. The whole variable domain, remainder taken from reference TRBV13 and TRBJ2-2, is AAGVIQSPRHLIKEKRETATLKCYPIPRHDTVYWYQQGPGQDPQFLISFYEKMQSDKGSIPDRFSAQQFSDYHSELNMSSLELGDSALYFCASSTRQGDTGELFFGEGSRLTVL.

J is TRBJ2-3 and V is TRBV7-2, with D uncertain. CDR1 is SGHTA and CDR2 is FQGNSA in the germline V gene. V lost 8 bases and J 0 bases, leaving 12 bases between the germline ends. This CDR3 comprises 14 residues. The CDR3 nucleotides read TGTGCCAGCTTACTGGCAGGTAGCACAGATACGCAGTATTTT. Its translation: CASLLAGSTDTQYF.

The CDR3 spells CASSISPSEIKYNEQFF. The CDR3 bases are TGTGCCAGTAGTATATCTCCCTCCGAGATCAAGTACAATGAGCAGTTCTTC. The chain has TRBV19 and TRBJ2-1; no clear D gene. Germline assignment: CDR1 LNHDA and CDR2 SQIVND (reference sequence). The CDR3 loop spans 17 amino acids. With 2 bases removed from V and 4 bases from J, the gap between germline ends came to 18 bases. The complete variable domain, with remaining parts taken from reference TRBV19 and TRBJ2-1, reads DGGITQSPKYLFRKEGQNVTLSCEQNLNHDAMYWYRQDPGQGLRLIYYSQIVNDFQKGDIAEGYSVSREKKESFPLTVTSAQKNPTAFYLCASSISPSEIKYNEQFFGPGTRLTVL.

The rearrangement uses TRBV30 and TRBJ2-2, with 9 nucleotides matching TRBD1. The junction had 5 bases not matched to a gene; V was cut back by 3 bases and J by 3 bases. This CDR3 spans 15 amino acids. Germline V gene data show CDR1 as GTSNPN and CDR2 as SVGIG (reference sequence). Written as DNA, the CDR3 is TGTGCCTGGAGACAACAGGGGGCGGACACCGGGGAGCTGTTTTTT. Translation: CAWRQQGADTGELFF.

The chain combines TRBV5-1 with TRBJ2-5; 11 bases are a match to TRBD1. CDR3 length: 17 amino acids. Germline V CDR1 and CDR2: SGHRS, YFSETQ. V dropped 2 bases and J dropped 5; count of bases not matched to a gene: 11. The CDR3 region is CASSFTRTGGLRETQYF. The CDR3 nucleotides are TGCGCCAGCAGCTTTACCCGGACAGGGGGCTTACGGGAGACCCAGTACTTC.